This entry features one T cell receptor beta chain sequence. Combining a sample-barcoded 5' primer with a J-beta primer mix, a second PCR ran for about 6 to 12 cycles. Every sample produced at least 2.5 million CDR3-containing paired-end reads. MiXCR, run by TCRdb on the 5' RACE reads, gives a single entry per CDR3 protein. The repertoire consists of about 1.8 million distinct CDR3 sequences, with just under 50% occurring once and the leading ten covering approximately 2%. This entry belongs to a study of blood T cells in healthy people across ages. This CDR3 contains 15 residues. Trimming at V came to 2 bases and at J to 0 bases, leaving 5 bases not matched to a gene. Germline values: CDR1 SGDLS, CDR2 YYNGEE.

The TCR originated in a woman in her thirties or forties in good health. V and J are TRBV9 and TRBJ2-7, with 7 bases that match TRBD2. The sample was blood. The CDR3 is CASSVGGVSSYEQYF. The CDR3 region has the DNA TGTGCCAGCAGCGTTGGGGGGGTAAGCTCCTACGAGCAGTACTTC.